The T cell receptor (beta chain) under discussion was sequenced for a study of memory CD4+ T cells and cytomegalovirus serostatus. Study-wide points: CD4+ memory repertoires contained about two fifths of the roughly 150 reported CMV TCRbeta sequences.

Looked up from germline, CDR1 is LNHDA and CDR2 is SQIVND (reference sequence). The CDR3 has 14 amino acids. With 4 bases removed from V and 6 bases from J, the gap between germline ends came to 14 bases. In the case of this clone: Antigen unknown.

This table comes from immunoSEQ multiplex PCR, and its TCRdb copy is limited to in-frame clones, with some not included. This repertoire shows under 80,000 clones, under 80% found once; its top ten account for just over 2.5%. Single viable CD3+CD4+CD8-CD45RO+ cells were sorted as the memory CD4+ T cells. The source is an adult in good health and CMV-seropositive. Sequencing input: memory CD4+ T cells from blood. This chain joins TRBV19 and TRBJ2-3; D perhaps matches TRBD2 (5 bases). CDR3 sequence (DNA): TGTGCCAGTAGTAGGTGGCAGGACTCGGATACGCAGTATTTT. Its protein is CASSRWQDSDTQYF. Full variable domain (outside the CDR3, taken from reference TRBV19 and TRBJ2-3): DGGITQSPKYLFRKEGQNVTLSCEQNLNHDAMYWYRQDPGQGLRLIYYSQIVNDFQKGDIAEGYSVSREKKESFPLTVTSAQKNPTAFYLCASSRWQDSDTQYFGPGTRLTVL.